These 30 T cell receptor beta chains were sequenced from one sample in a study of blood T cell repertoires in COVID-19. Sequencing was performed with immunoSEQ multiplex PCR; in TCRdb, only in-frame clones are kept and a portion is missing. The repertoire has about 100,000 clones, roughly 80% of them found once; the top ten carry 9.5% to 10%. Sequences were obtained from peripheral blood. These receptors came from a man between 60 and 75 years old with active or convalescent COVID-19.

V gene TRBV18 combines with J gene TRBJ2-2, with TRBD1 as a possible D gene (5 bases). The CDR3 extends over 18 amino acids. Germline CDR1 reads KGHSH; CDR2 reads LQKENI. V was shortened by 3 bases and J by 2 bases, with 19 bases between the two germline ends. The CDR3 is CASSPRRQTLNNTGELFF. The CDR3 DNA reads TGTGCCAGCTCACCTCGTCGACAGACACTAAATAACACCGGGGAGCTGTTTTTT.

The gene calls are TRBV7-2 and TRBJ2-4; D perhaps matches TRBD1 (5 bases). Per germline, CDR1 SGHTA and CDR2 FQGNSA. The length of the CDR3 is 13 residues. Trimming took 3 bases from V and 8 from J, leaving 11 bases between them. Here the CDR3 DNA reads TGTGCCAGCAGCTTGACAGTTCAAGACATTCAGTACTTC. Protein: CASSLTVQDIQYF.

V is TRBV15 and J is TRBJ1-1, with D maybe TRBD1 (5 bases). Deletions cut 1 base from V and 4 bases from J, with 7 bases between. The germline V gene has CDR1 LNHNV and CDR2 YYDKDF (reference sequence). The CDR3 is made up of 13 amino acids. The CDR3 sequence: CATSRAGGTEAFF. The CDR3 DNA reads as TGTGCCACCAGCAGAGCGGGGGGCACTGAAGCTTTCTTT. Together with reference TRBV15 and TRBJ1-1, the CDR3 gives the full variable domain: DAMVIQNPRYQVTQFGKPVTLSCSQTLNHNVMYWYQQKSSQAPKLLFHYYDKDFNNEADTPDNFQSRRPNTSFCFLDIRSPGLGDTAMYLCATSRAGGTEAFFGQGTRLTVV.

This sequence joins TRBV30 and TRBJ2-7, with TRBD1 identical over 8 bases. The CDR3 contains 12 residues. V lost 7 bases to trimming and J lost 6 bases; unmatched junction nucleotides: 8. The germline V gene has CDR1 GTSNPN and CDR2 SVGIG (reference sequence). The CDR3 bases are TGTGCCTCCCAGGCAGGGGGCGGCGAGCAGTACTTC. The encoded protein is CASQAGGGEQYF.

The V and J genes are TRBV4-3 and TRBJ1-3, with 9 bases that match TRBD1. Trimming cost V 0 bases and J 0 bases; bases outside gene matches: 12. The CDR3 covers 20 residues. Germline values: CDR1 LGHNA, CDR2 YSLEER. CDR3 residues: CASSQDRVDRGLFSGNTIYF. The CDR3 DNA reads TGCGCCAGCAGCCAAGATAGGGTGGACAGGGGACTTTTCTCTGGAAACACCATATATTTT.

The chain combines TRBV9 with TRBJ2-5; 9 positions match TRBD2. Germline assignment: CDR1 SGDLS and CDR2 YYNGEE. The CDR3 loop spans 15 amino acids. The trim removed 3 bases at V and 4 bases at J, leaving 7 bases unmatched. DNA for the CDR3: TGTGCCAGCAGCGCCATAGCGGGAGAAGCAGAGACCCAGTACTTC. Protein product: CASSAIAGEAETQYF.

The gene calls are TRBV28 and TRBJ1-2, with D tentatively TRBD1 (5 bases). Looked up from germline, CDR1 is MDHEN and CDR2 is SYDVKM. V was clipped by 8 bases and J by 4 bases, with 23 bases between them. This CDR3 is built from 16 residues. The CDR3: CASLVSPRRGIYGYTF. Written as DNA, the CDR3 is TGTGCCAGCTTAGTTTCCCCTCGGCGGGGGATCTATGGCTACACCTTC.

The chain combines TRBV7-6 with TRBJ2-7; 12 bases line up with TRBD2. Germline V CDR1 and CDR2: SGHVS, FNYEAQ. The length of the CDR3 is 15 residues. With 5 bases clipped from V and 7 bases from J, the junction kept 9 bases outside the gene matches. CDR3 loop: CASSPSGRASKEQYF. The DNA for the CDR3 is TGTGCCAGCAGCCCTAGCGGGAGGGCCTCTAAAGAGCAGTACTTC.

This clone appeared a few times. The chain recombines TRBV3-1 (or the pseudogene TRBV3-2) with TRBJ1-4; no reliable D call. Germline-derived CDR1 and CDR2 are LGHDT and YNNKEL (reference sequence). The V end was cut by 2 bases, the J end by 6 bases, with 13 bases between. The CDR3 runs 15 residues. CDR3 in DNA: TGTGCCAGCAGCCAATACCGGGATCGGTATGAAAAACTGTTTTTT. This translates into CASSQYRDRYEKLFF.

This clone has more than one count but fewer than ten. This chain links TRBV7-9 with TRBJ1-4; 11 bases map to TRBD1. Germline-derived CDR1 and CDR2 are SEHNR and FQNEAQ (reference sequence). The CDR3 runs to 14 residues. J was trimmed by 10 bases and V by 5 bases; bases with no gene match: 6. This CDR3 reads CASSLGTGGGKLFF. CDR3 DNA sequence: TGTGCCAGCAGCCTCGGGACAGGGGGAGGAAAACTGTTTTTT.

The rearrangement uses TRBV19 and TRBJ1-2; 10 bases fit TRBD1. Germline assignment: CDR1 LNHDA and CDR2 SQIVND (reference sequence). J lost 7 bases, V lost 4 bases, and 6 bases had no gene match. The CDR3 covers 14 residues. CDR3 bases: TGTGCCAGTAGTACCGGGACAGGGGTGTTTGGCTACACCTTC. Protein: CASSTGTGVFGYTF. The full variable domain, with the rest looked up from reference TRBV19 and TRBJ1-2, is DGGITQSPKYLFRKEGQNVTLSCEQNLNHDAMYWYRQDPGQGLRLIYYSQIVNDFQKGDIAEGYSVSREKKESFPLTVTSAQKNPTAFYLCASSTGTGVFGYTFGSGTRLTVV.

The chain has TRBV6-6 and TRBJ1-1; no clear D gene. The germline CDR1 and CDR2 sequences are MNHNY and SVGAGI (reference sequence). The CDR3 sequence is 12 residues long. V was shortened by 2 bases and J by 5 bases, with 6 bases between the two germline ends. The chain's CDR3 is CASSYTGTEAFF. CDR3 DNA sequence: TGTGCCAGCAGTTACACGGGGACTGAAGCTTTCTTT.

This sequence joins TRBV9 and TRBJ2-1; 9 positions match TRBD2. Per germline, CDR1 SGDLS and CDR2 YYNGEE. The CDR3 covers 18 residues. J lost 0 bases, V lost 0 bases, and 7 bases had no gene match. CDR3 sequence: CASSVGSGSKGSYNEQFF. The CDR3 DNA reads as TGTGCCAGCAGCGTAGGTAGCGGGAGTAAGGGCTCCTACAATGAGCAGTTCTTC.

The chain combines TRBV18 with TRBJ1-6; unclear D gene. Germline CDR1 KGHSH, CDR2 LQKENI. This CDR3 contains 15 residues. V gave up 4 bases and J gave up 3 bases, with 10 bases separating them. CDR3 sequence (DNA): TGTGCCAGCTCACAAGCCGGGAGCTATAATTCACCCCTCCACTTT. Protein sequence: CASSQAGSYNSPLHF.

This clone was counted a single time. The genes are TRBV4-3 and TRBJ2-1; 9 bases agree with TRBD2. V lost 2 bases to trimming and J lost 0 bases; unmatched junction nucleotides: 8. Germline V gene data show CDR1 as LGHNA and CDR2 as YSLEER. The CDR3 loop spans 18 amino acids. The CDR3 is CASSQPSAGGGSYNEQFF. In DNA, the CDR3 is TGCGCCAGCAGCCAACCCTCGGCGGGGGGGGGCTCCTACAATGAGCAGTTCTTC.

The chain joins TRBV9 to TRBJ2-3, with 12 bases fitting TRBD2. V dropped 0 bases and J dropped 1; count of bases not matched to a gene: 3. CDR1 is SGDLS, CDR2 YYNGEE, per germline. This CDR3 contains 17 residues. In nucleotides, the CDR3 is TGTGCCAGCAGCGTAGCCCCTAGCGGGGGGGGCACAGATACGCAGTATTTT. Protein: CASSVAPSGGGTDTQYF. Full variable domain (rest looked up from reference TRBV9 and TRBJ2-3): DSGVTQTPKHLITATGQRVTLRCSPRSGDLSVYWYQQSLDQGLQFLIQYYNGEERAKGNILERFSAQQFPDLHSELNLSSLELGDSALYFCASSVAPSGGGTDTQYFGPGTRLTVL.

The chain links TRBV2 to TRBJ2-3; 10 bases align to TRBD2. The V gene's germline CDR1 is SNHLY and CDR2 FYNNEI. The CDR3 sequence is 18 residues long. J was trimmed by 0 bases and V by 6 bases; bases with no gene match: 12. The CDR3 region has the DNA TGTGCCAGCAGGGGGACCTTTAGCGGGAGGAGGAGCACAGATACGCAGTATTTT. This codes for CASRGTFSGRRSTDTQYF.

The chain uses TRBV10-2 and TRBJ1-2; weak D call: TRBD1 (6 bases). Germline V gene lookup returns CDR1 WSHSY and CDR2 SAAADI. The ends were cut back, 6 bases at V and 4 bases at J, with 21 bases in the middle. The CDR3 has 16 amino acids. The CDR3 coding sequence is TGCGCCAGCAGGGGGGCGAACGAAAGAACACCCTATGGCTACACCTTC. The encoded protein is CASRGANERTPYGYTF.

In its sample, this clone was seen a few times. This chain joins TRBV24-1 and TRBJ1-5; D is undetermined. Germline V gene sequence: CDR1 KGHDR, CDR2 SFDVKD. The CDR3 is 15 residues long. V shed 9 bases and J shed 2 bases, with 16 bases lying between them. The CDR3 DNA reads TGTGCCACCGGTCAGCATAGGCAGGGCAATCAGCCCCAGCATTTT. Translated: CATGQHRQGNQPQHF.

This chain connects TRBV7-9 to TRBJ2-3, with 9 bases fitting TRBD2. Trimming at V came to 6 bases and at J to 1 base, leaving 5 bases not matched to a gene. CDR3 length equals 15 residues. Germline lookup yields CDR1 SEHNR and CDR2 FQNEAQ (reference sequence). CDR3 in DNA: TGTGCCAGCAGTTCTAGCGGGGCCCGCACAGATACGCAGTATTTT. Residues: CASSSSGARTDTQYF.

The gene calls are TRBV6-5 and TRBJ2-3; maybe TRBD1 (5 bases). Germline lookup yields CDR1 MNHEY and CDR2 SVGAGI. Deletions cut 2 bases from V and 2 bases from J, with 11 bases between. The CDR3 spans 15 residues. The CDR3 loop is CASSYPQATTDTQYF. The CDR3 DNA reads as TGTGCCAGCAGTTACCCACAGGCGACCACAGATACGCAGTATTTT.

The chain couples TRBV2 to TRBJ2-5; TRBD2 agrees at 9 bases. This CDR3 has 13 residues. Losses at the gene ends were 7 bases for V and 4 bases for J; bases not matched to a gene: 4. Germline CDR1 is SNHLY and CDR2 is FYNNEI. As DNA, the CDR3 is TGTGCCAGCACTACAGCGGGGGGAGAGACCCAGTACTTC. Its protein is CASTTAGGETQYF.

The chain combines TRBV24-1 with TRBJ2-1; a weak D match, TRBD1 (6 bases). The CDR3 consists of 16 residues. V was pared by 3 bases and J by 3 bases, with 14 bases between. The germline CDR1 and CDR2 sequences are KGHDR and SFDVKD. The CDR3 DNA reads TGTGCCACCAGTGATCCACTTGTGGACAGCTACAATGAGCAGTTCTTC. It yields the protein CATSDPLVDSYNEQFF.

The rearrangement uses TRBV5-5 and TRBJ2-1; TRBD2 matches at 13 bases. Germline CDR1 and CDR2: SGHKS and YYEKEE (reference sequence). CDR3 size: 16 residues. The V and J ends lost 4 bases and 7 bases, in that order; junction bases with no gene match: 8. The DNA for the CDR3 is TGTGCCAGCAGCCCCGGACTAGCGGGAGTAGGGAATGAGCAGTTCTTC. Its translation is CASSPGLAGVGNEQFF.

The V gene is TRBV6-1, the J gene TRBJ2-5; 8 bases fit TRBD1. V dropped 0 bases and J dropped 4; count of bases not matched to a gene: 10. Germline V gene data show CDR1 as MNHNS and CDR2 as SASEGT. CDR3 length: 17 amino acids. The CDR3 DNA reads as TGTGCCAGCAGTGAAGCTAAGGTGTCAACAGGGGGAGAGACCCAGTACTTC. This translates into CASSEAKVSTGGETQYF.

This clone was seen only a few times. The rearrangement links TRBV4-1 to TRBJ1-5; 9 bases align to TRBD1. V trimming: 3 bases; J trimming: 7 bases; junction bases outside the gene matches: 7. Germline lookup yields CDR1 MGHRA and CDR2 YSYEKL. CDR3 size: 15 residues. The CDR3 reads CASSQPGQGTQPQHF. CDR3 DNA sequence: TGCGCCAGCAGCCAGCCGGGACAGGGAACCCAGCCCCAGCATTTT.

V gene TRBV28 combines with J gene TRBJ2-7, with TRBD1 matching over 7 bases. The germline V gene encodes CDR1 MDHEN and CDR2 SYDVKM. CDR3 size: 15 residues. V dropped 8 bases and J dropped 3; count of bases not matched to a gene: 13. The CDR3 DNA follows: TGTGCCAGCCGGATGAGGGGGCAGAGTTACTACGAGCAGTACTTC. Its translation: CASRMRGQSYYEQYF.

This clone showed up just once. The chain uses TRBV4-1 and TRBJ1-2; 7 bases fit TRBD1. The CDR3 length is 16 residues. Looked up from germline, CDR1 is MGHRA and CDR2 is YSYEKL. J was trimmed by 2 bases and V by 3 bases; bases with no gene match: 9. The CDR3 is CASSHSGDSINYGYTF. The CDR3 bases are TGCGCCAGCAGCCATTCAGGGGACAGCATCAACTATGGCTACACCTTC.

V and J are TRBV15 and TRBJ2-1, with D possibly TRBD2 on 6 matching bases. Trimming cost V 0 bases and J 2 bases, with 17 bases left between them. This CDR3 comprises 18 residues. Germline assignment: CDR1 LNHNV and CDR2 YYDKDF (reference sequence). CDR3: CATSRDPVADLPYNEQFF. CDR3 DNA: TGTGCCACCAGCAGAGATCCCGTAGCGGATTTACCCTACAATGAGCAGTTCTTC. The whole variable domain, filled in from reference TRBV15 and TRBJ2-1, reads DAMVIQNPRYQVTQFGKPVTLSCSQTLNHNVMYWYQQKSSQAPKLLFHYYDKDFNNEADTPDNFQSRRPNTSFCFLDIRSPGLGDTAMYLCATSRDPVADLPYNEQFFGPGTRLTVL.

J is TRBJ1-6 and V is TRBV27; 7 bases agree with TRBD1. CDR3 size: 16 residues. The V segment lost 2 bases and the J segment 8 bases; nucleotides outside the gene matches: 9. CDR1 and CDR2 (germline): MNHEY, SMNVEV (reference sequence). The CDR3 loop reads CASSLPREGAYSPLHF. The CDR3 nucleotides are TGTGCCAGCAGTTTACCCCGCGAGGGGGCTTATTCACCCCTCCACTTT.